One sample yielded the 22 T cell receptor beta chains listed below, sequenced in a study of T cell clones after liver transplantation. Assay: immunoSEQ multiplex PCR; the TCRdb copy retains only in-frame clones and omits some. The sample holds 15,000 to 20,000 clones, around 80% seen once. The sequencing here drew on CD8+ T cells from blood, taken about 50 months after liver transplant. The receptors here all came from a human patient who received a liver transplant. Part of the T cell pool may stem from the graft donor.

This chain joins TRBV2 and TRBJ2-7, with 7 positions matching TRBD2. J gave up 2 bases and V 7 bases, and 11 bases lay outside the gene matches. The CDR3 is 15 residues long. Germline V gene lookup returns CDR1 SNHLY and CDR2 FYNNEI. In DNA form, the CDR3 reads TGTGCCAGCACCGACACGGGAGGACTTCCCTACGAGCAGTACTTC. It codes for CASTDTGGLPYEQYF.

This chain joins TRBV6-5 and TRBJ2-7, with D possibly matching TRBD2 (5 bases). Trimming shortened V by 0 bases and J by 1 base, and 13 bases separated the two germline ends. CDR3 length: 16 amino acids. The germline gives CDR1 MNHEY, CDR2 SVGAGI. CDR3 residues: CASSYSAGERSYEQYF. The CDR3 DNA reads TGTGCCAGCAGTTACTCGGCCGGGGAAAGATCCTACGAGCAGTACTTC.

This clone ranks as medium-sized. The chain employs TRBV4-1 and TRBJ2-5; 10 bases are shared with TRBD2. This CDR3 has 14 amino acids. Germline V CDR1 and CDR2: MGHRA, YSYEKL. The V gene end was trimmed by 4 bases and the J gene end by 8 bases; junction bases not matched to a gene: 7. CDR3: CASSPLAGDLTQYF. CDR3 DNA sequence: TGCGCCAGCAGCCCTCTAGCGGGGGATTTAACCCAGTACTTC.

In this sample, this clone turned up once. The chain uses TRBV19 and TRBJ2-1; 9 bases fit TRBD2. CDR1 LNHDA and CDR2 SQIVND come from the germline V gene (reference sequence). Unmatched junction bases numbered 6, after V lost 2 bases and J lost 13 bases. CDR3 size: 13 residues. The CDR3 nucleotides read TGTGCCAGTAGTATAACGGAGCGGGAGGAACAGTTCTTC. Its protein product is CASSITEREEQFF.

This clone has just a few counts. The chain uses TRBV30 and TRBJ2-5; TRBD2 aligns across 7 bases. The V and J ends lost 4 bases and 2 bases, in that order; junction bases with no gene match: 4. This CDR3 is 13 amino acids long. CDR1 and CDR2 from the germline V gene are GTSNPN and SVGIG (reference sequence). The CDR3 here is CAWKRDGQETQYF. The DNA of the CDR3 is TGTGCCTGGAAGCGGGATGGGCAAGAGACCCAGTACTTC. Looking up the rest from reference TRBV30 and TRBJ2-5 gives the full variable domain: SQTIHQWPATLVQPVGSPLSLECTVEGTSNPNLYWYRQAAGRGLQLLFYSVGIGQISSEVPQNLSASRPQDRQFILSSKKLLLSDSGFYLCAWKRDGQETQYFGPGTRLLVL.

This chain connects TRBV27 to TRBJ2-1, with 7 bases identical to TRBD1. The CDR3 runs 13 residues. Germline V gives CDR1 MNHEY, CDR2 SMNVEV (reference sequence). The V and J ends lost 0 bases and 10 bases, in that order; junction bases with no gene match: 3. In DNA form, the CDR3 reads TGTGCCAGCAGTTTATCGAGCAGGGGGGAGCAGTTCTTC. Residues: CASSLSSRGEQFF.

V and J are TRBV11-2 and TRBJ2-4; TRBD1 is a possible D gene (8 bases). The germline CDR1 and CDR2 sequences are SGHAT and FQNNGV. There are 14 residues in the CDR3. The ends were cut back, 8 bases at V and 6 bases at J, with 17 bases in the middle. The CDR3 reads CASGTGGAVNIQYF. CDR3 nucleotide sequence: TGTGCCAGCGGAACAGGGGGGGCCGTAAACATTCAGTACTTC.

This clone is a singleton in its sample. V usage is TRBV12-2 and J usage is TRBJ2-7; the DNA was not compared with TRBD2, the D call given in the table. TRBV12-2 is annotated as a pseudogene. The CDR3 loop spans 19 amino acids. As DNA, the CDR3 is TGTGCAAGTCGCACGCCCGCTGTCGTCGACGGGGGGGCCTCCTACGAGCAGTACTTC. Protein product: CASRTPAVVDGGASYEQYF.

The gene calls are TRBV6-6 and TRBJ2-5; 13 bases are a match to TRBD2. Trimming cost V 6 bases and J 5 bases; bases outside gene matches: 6. Germline lookup yields CDR1 MNHNY and CDR2 SVGAGI (reference sequence). CDR3 length equals 15 residues. The CDR3 loop reads CASRAGLAGTETQYF. The CDR3 DNA reads as TGTGCCAGCAGGGCGGGACTAGCGGGAACGGAGACCCAGTACTTC.

This chain joins TRBV9 and TRBJ2-2, with TRBD1 matching 9 bases. Trimming cost V 0 bases and J 3 bases; bases outside gene matches: 12. CDR1 SGDLS and CDR2 YYNGEE come from the germline V gene. The CDR3 covers 19 residues. As DNA, the CDR3 is TGTGCCAGCAGCGTAGGGGGACAGGGACCCTCGGTAGACACCGGGGAGCTGTTTTTT. Encoded protein: CASSVGGQGPSVDTGELFF.

V and J are TRBV19 and TRBJ2-7; TRBD1 aligns across 7 bases. Germline CDR1 and CDR2: LNHDA and SQIVND (reference sequence). V lost 5 bases and J lost 1; bases outside the gene matches: 5. This CDR3 region has 14 residues. CDR3: CASSWDSDSYEQYF. In DNA form, the CDR3 reads TGTGCCAGTAGTTGGGACAGCGATTCCTACGAGCAGTACTTC.

This sequence joins TRBV27 and TRBJ2-7; the D is unclear. This CDR3 spans 16 amino acids. The V gene's germline CDR1 is MNHEY and CDR2 SMNVEV (reference sequence). V was shortened by 6 bases and J by 5 bases, with 23 bases between the two germline ends. CDR3 residues: CASSNHLNTGWDEQYF. The CDR3 bases are TGTGCCAGCAGCAACCACCTCAACACGGGTTGGGACGAGCAGTACTTC.

The chain carries TRBV7-9 and TRBJ2-2; 9 bases align to TRBD1. Germline loops: CDR1 SEHNR, CDR2 FQNEAQ (reference sequence). The CDR3 sequence is 18 residues long. J was trimmed by 2 bases and V by 5 bases; bases with no gene match: 12. The CDR3 DNA sequence: TGTGCCAGCAGCGGAAGAAGGGGACAGGGAGAAAACACCGGGGAGCTGTTTTTT. It specifies CASSGRRGQGENTGELFF.

This clone is classed as medium-sized. The rearrangement joins TRBV5-1 to TRBJ2-2; D is uncertain. Germline V CDR1 and CDR2: SGHRS, YFSETQ. Trimming removed 1 base from V and 1 base from J, with 11 bases in between. The CDR3 contains 16 residues. This chain's CDR3 is CASSLLVNKNTGELFF. The CDR3 bases are TGCGCCAGCAGCTTGTTGGTTAACAAGAACACCGGGGAGCTGTTTTTT. The full variable domain, completed using reference TRBV5-1 and TRBJ2-2, is KAGVTQTPRYLIKTRGQQVTLSCSPISGHRSVSWYQQTPGQGLQFLFEYFSETQRNKGNFPGRFSGRQFSNSRSEMNVSTLELGDSALYLCASSLLVNKNTGELFFGEGSRLTVL.

This chain joins TRBV4-3 and TRBJ1-2, with D perhaps matching TRBD1 (5 bases). The CDR3 has 16 amino acids. V lost 0 bases, J lost 1 base, and 12 bases lay in between. Germline CDR1 and CDR2: LGHNA and YSLEER. The CDR3 DNA reads as TGCGCCAGCAGCCAAGATCCTCAGGGAGATAACTATGGCTACACCTTC. Translation gives CASSQDPQGDNYGYTF.

The rearrangement uses TRBV10-1 and TRBJ1-5; a possible D gene is TRBD1 (5 bases). Germline V gives CDR1 WNHNN, CDR2 SYGVQD (reference sequence). Trimming took off 10 bases at V and 3 bases at J, with 13 bases between the two ends. The CDR3 runs to 13 residues. The CDR3 nucleotides read TGCGCCACCTATTCAGGGTACAATCAGCCCCAGCATTTT. Its translation: CATYSGYNQPQHF.

The chain employs TRBV7-9 and TRBJ2-5; D could derive from TRBD1 or TRBD2 (6 bases each). V was cut by 11 bases and J by 5 bases, with 15 bases left in between. This CDR3 is 12 amino acids long. Per the germline V gene, CDR1 is SEHNR and CDR2 is FQNEAQ (reference sequence). The CDR3 sequence is CAAGGGGETQYF. The DNA of the CDR3 is TGTGCCGCCGGGGGCGGTGGGGAGACCCAGTACTTC.

The rearrangement joins TRBV4-2 to TRBJ2-5, with D possibly TRBD2 on 6 matching bases. Germline assignment: CDR1 LGHNA and CDR2 YNFKEQ. The V gene lost 5 bases and the J gene lost 2 bases, with 9 bases spanning the gap. CDR3 length: 13 amino acids. The CDR3 loop reads CASSEGLQETQYF. The CDR3 DNA reads as TGTGCCAGCAGCGAGGGACTGCAAGAGACCCAGTACTTC.

The chain carries TRBV19 and TRBJ2-7; 8 bases line up with TRBD1. The CDR3 runs 16 residues. The ends lost 5 bases at V and 4 bases at J; junction bases unmatched: 13. Germline-derived CDR1 and CDR2 are LNHDA and SQIVND (reference sequence). The chain's CDR3 is CASSDIGQGEVYEQYF. The CDR3 nucleotides read TGTGCCAGTAGTGATATCGGACAGGGTGAGGTTTACGAGCAGTACTTC.

The chain uses TRBV6-5 and TRBJ2-7; D is perhaps TRBD2 (5 bases). CDR1 and CDR2 from the germline V gene are MNHEY and SVGAGI. The CDR3 length is 14 residues. V gave up 0 bases and J gave up 3 bases, with 9 bases separating them. CDR3 nucleotide sequence: TGTGCCAGCAGTTACTCGGACTCACTCTACGAGCAGTACTTC. Amino acids: CASSYSDSLYEQYF.

This clone was recorded once. This rearrangement joins TRBV7-9 to TRBJ1-1, with D tentatively TRBD1 (5 bases). Germline CDR1 is SEHNR and CDR2 is FQNEAQ (reference sequence). The CDR3 length is 14 residues. Trimming stripped 5 bases from V and 3 bases from J, with 13 bases between. The CDR3 loop is CASSKQEVDTEAFF. The CDR3 nucleotides are TGTGCCAGCAGCAAACAGGAGGTGGACACTGAAGCTTTCTTT.

V is TRBV13 and J is TRBJ2-5; 9 positions agree with TRBD1. Germline lookup yields CDR1 PRHDT and CDR2 FYEKMQ (reference sequence). Trimming removed 6 bases from V and 5 bases from J; junction bases left unmatched: 7. This CDR3 is built from 14 residues. The CDR3, as DNA: TGTGCCAGCAGAAAACAGGGGGCAGTGGAGACCCAGTACTTC. As protein: CASRKQGAVETQYF. The full variable domain, its missing parts supplied by reference TRBV13 and TRBJ2-5, is AAGVIQSPRHLIKEKRETATLKCYPIPRHDTVYWYQQGPGQDPQFLISFYEKMQSDKGSIPDRFSAQQFSDYHSELNMSSLELGDSALYFCASRKQGAVETQYFGPGTRLLVL.